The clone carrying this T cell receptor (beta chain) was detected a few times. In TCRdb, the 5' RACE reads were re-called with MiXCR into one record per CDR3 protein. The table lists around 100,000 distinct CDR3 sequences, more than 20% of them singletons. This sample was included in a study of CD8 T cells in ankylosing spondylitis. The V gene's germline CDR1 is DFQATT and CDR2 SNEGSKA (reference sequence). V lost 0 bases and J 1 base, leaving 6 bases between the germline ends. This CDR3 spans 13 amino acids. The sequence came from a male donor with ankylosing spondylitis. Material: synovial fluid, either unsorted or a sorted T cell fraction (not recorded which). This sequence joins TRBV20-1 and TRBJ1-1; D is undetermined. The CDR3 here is CSARDLWNTEAFF. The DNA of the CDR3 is TGCAGTGCTAGAGATCTTTGGAACACTGAAGCTTTCTTT.